This passage covers 22 T cell receptor beta chains from one sample sequenced in a study of cytomegalovirus exposure and HLA in healthy donors. The PCR was carried out with 60 Vbeta primers and 13 Jbeta primers. Using immunoSEQ multiplex PCR, the repertoire was profiled, and TCRdb retains in-frame clones only, with some absent. The repertoire holds 100,000 to 150,000 clones, with 75% as singletons. Sequenced sample: PBMCs. These receptors came from a woman between 40 and 50 years old in good health and CMV-seropositive.

V and J are TRBV7-9 and TRBJ1-3; TRBD1 matches at 7 bases. Unmatched junction bases numbered 9, after V lost 5 bases and J lost 2 bases. Germline assignment: CDR1 SEHNR and CDR2 FQNEAQ (reference sequence). CDR3 length equals 16 residues. The CDR3 protein is CASSIRTGNPGNTIYF. CDR3 in DNA: TGTGCCAGCAGCATCCGGACAGGAAATCCTGGAAACACCATATATTTT.

This clone was counted a few times. The chain is built from TRBV27 and TRBJ1-2; unclear D gene. The V and J ends lost 2 bases and 4 bases respectively, with 11 bases between them. The germline V gene encodes CDR1 MNHEY and CDR2 SMNVEV (reference sequence). This CDR3 is built from 14 residues. The CDR3 DNA reads as TGTGCCAGCAGTTTAGGGGAGGTCGGCTATGGCTACACCTTC. It is translated as CASSLGEVGYGYTF.

DNA of the CDR3: TGTGCCAGCAGCTTGGGAGGGCGTATTGGGTTCAACGAGCAGTACTTC. Its protein product is CASSLGGRIGFNEQYF. The V gene is TRBV7-8, the J gene TRBJ2-7; the match to TRBD2 covers 7 bases. V lost 3 bases, J lost 5 bases, and 13 bases stayed unmatched. The CDR3 runs to 16 residues. CDR1 is SGHVS, CDR2 FQNEAQ, per germline.

This sequence joins TRBV27 and TRBJ2-1, with TRBD1 matching 9 bases. Germline values: CDR1 MNHEY, CDR2 SMNVEV (reference sequence). V shed 4 bases, J shed 7 bases, and the junction held 5 bases outside the gene matches. The CDR3 covers 14 residues. The CDR3 loop reads CASSSIGTGNEQFF. CDR3 nucleotides: TGTGCCAGCAGTTCAATCGGGACAGGGAATGAGCAGTTCTTC.

The chain carries TRBV6-1 and TRBJ1-2, with 9 bases that match TRBD1. Germline values: CDR1 MNHNS, CDR2 SASEGT. The ends lost 6 bases at V and 5 bases at J; junction bases unmatched: 10. The CDR3 spans 15 residues. In nucleotides, the CDR3 is TGTGCCAGCAGCAGCCTGACGACAGGGGGGTATGGCTACACCTTC. As protein: CASSSLTTGGYGYTF.

The chain combines TRBV27 with TRBJ2-1, with 13 bases fitting TRBD2. This CDR3 is built from 16 residues. CDR1 MNHEY and CDR2 SMNVEV come from the germline V gene (reference sequence). The V gene end was trimmed by 5 bases and the J gene end by 6 bases; junction bases not matched to a gene: 7. The CDR3, as DNA: TGTGCCAGCAGTCTACTAGCGGGAGGGCCCATCAATGAGCAGTTCTTC. This sequence encodes CASSLLAGGPINEQFF.

V and J are TRBV29-1 and TRBJ2-7, with D maybe TRBD2 (5 bases). The V gene lost 4 bases and the J gene lost 2 bases, with 12 bases spanning the gap. This CDR3 region has 13 residues. Germline V lookup: CDR1 SQVTM, CDR2 ANQGSEA. The CDR3 DNA reads TGCAGCGTTGCCGGACTGCTAGCCTACGAGCAGTACTTC. Protein sequence: CSVAGLLAYEQYF.

V usage is TRBV4-1 and J usage is TRBJ1-2; perhaps TRBD1 as D (5 bases). The CDR3 has 17 residues. Trimming left V 0 bases short and J 4 bases short, with 18 bases between. Per the germline V gene, CDR1 is MGHRA and CDR2 is YSYEKL. CDR3 amino acids: CASSQDPGQGSGYGYTF. The CDR3 region has the DNA TGCGCCAGCAGCCAAGATCCCGGGCAGGGTTCGGGCTATGGCTACACCTTC.

This rearrangement joins TRBV30 to TRBJ2-2, with a weak D call TRBD1 (6 bases). CDR1 is GTSNPN and CDR2 is SVGIG in the germline V gene (reference sequence). The CDR3 has 15 amino acids. The ends were cut back, 5 bases at V and 2 bases at J, with 15 bases in the middle. CDR3 residues: CAWGQGFVNTGELFF. For the CDR3, the DNA is TGTGCCTGGGGGCAGGGGTTTGTTAACACCGGGGAGCTGTTTTTT.

The rearrangement uses TRBV5-1 and TRBJ2-1; 10 positions agree with TRBD2. V was clipped by 5 bases and J by 4 bases; unmatched bases: 6. CDR3 length equals 15 residues. The germline gives CDR1 SGHRS, CDR2 YFSETQ. CDR3 sequence reads: CASRFGLAVYNEQFF. In nucleotides, the CDR3 is TGCGCCAGCAGATTCGGACTAGCGGTTTACAATGAGCAGTTCTTC.

This clone was found a few times. The chain couples TRBV5-4 to TRBJ1-1; 7 bases agree with TRBD1. The CDR3 is 17 residues long. Germline V gives CDR1 SGHNT, CDR2 YYREEE (reference sequence). V lost 0 bases, J lost 1 base, and 9 bases stayed unmatched. The CDR3 sequence is CASSLAARGIGNTEAFF. The DNA for the CDR3 is TGTGCCAGCAGCTTGGCCGCCAGGGGGATTGGGAACACTGAAGCTTTCTTT.

The chain carries TRBV25-1 and TRBJ2-7; no definite D call. Trimming cost V 1 base and J 7 bases, with 14 bases left between them. Germline V gives CDR1 MGHDK, CDR2 SYGVNS. The CDR3 runs 14 residues. The CDR3 reads CASSESGTNWEQYF. As DNA, the CDR3 is TGTGCCAGCAGTGAATCAGGCACCAACTGGGAGCAGTACTTC.

The chain recombines TRBV28 with TRBJ1-1; tentative D call: TRBD1 (5 bases). Trimming took 5 bases from V and 1 from J, leaving 17 bases between them. The CDR3 loop spans 16 amino acids. Germline V lookup: CDR1 MDHEN, CDR2 SYDVKM. The CDR3 bases are TGTGCCAGCAGTGTAACCGCGGGGGACGGGAACACTGAAGCTTTCTTT. Residues: CASSVTAGDGNTEAFF.

The V and J genes are TRBV7-2 and TRBJ2-2; 10 bases align to TRBD2. Unmatched junction bases numbered 6, after V lost 4 bases and J lost 1 base. Germline loops: CDR1 SGHTA, CDR2 FQGNSA. The CDR3 loop spans 17 amino acids. This CDR3 reads CASSSKVAGGNTGELFF. CDR3 DNA sequence: TGTGCCAGCAGCTCTAAGGTAGCGGGAGGGAACACCGGGGAGCTGTTTTTT. Full variable domain (rest looked up from reference TRBV7-2 and TRBJ2-2): GAGVSQSPSNKVTEKGKDVELRCDPISGHTALYWYRQSLGQGLEFLIYFQGNSAPDKSGLPSDRFSAERTGGSVSTLTIQRTQQEDSAVYLCASSSKVAGGNTGELFFGEGSRLTVL.

The chain has TRBV7-9 and TRBJ1-2, with 7 bases matching TRBD1. Germline CDR1 is SEHNR and CDR2 is FQNEAQ (reference sequence). V shed 4 bases, J shed 6 bases, and the junction held 11 bases outside the gene matches. The CDR3 sequence is 15 residues long. CDR3 residues: CASSSEGQDRHGYTF. CDR3 coding DNA: TGTGCCAGCAGCTCCGAAGGACAGGACCGCCATGGCTACACCTTC.

The chain has TRBV2 and TRBJ1-5; D is possibly TRBD1 (5 bases). Germline CDR1 reads SNHLY; CDR2 reads FYNNEI. Trimming removed 6 bases at V and 7 bases at J, with 10 bases between. The CDR3 consists of 12 residues. CDR3 region: CASSETDQPQHF. In nucleotides, the CDR3 is TGTGCCAGCAGCGAGACAGACCAGCCCCAGCATTTT.

This sequence joins TRBV5-1 and TRBJ2-3; D remains unclear. The CDR3 runs 13 residues. Trimming pared 5 bases from V and 2 bases from J, leaving 9 bases between. Germline V CDR1 and CDR2: SGHRS, YFSETQ. CDR3 residues: CASSWSYTDTQYF. In DNA form, the CDR3 reads TGCGCCAGCAGTTGGTCCTACACAGATACGCAGTATTTT.

The chain employs TRBV7-9 and TRBJ2-3, with a weak D call TRBD1 (5 bases). Germline V gives CDR1 SEHNR, CDR2 FQNEAQ (reference sequence). The CDR3 covers 14 residues. V shed 1 base and J shed 3 bases, with 8 bases lying between them. CDR3 bases: TGTGCCAGCAGCTTAGAGGGGTTAACAGATACGCAGTATTTT. Amino acids: CASSLEGLTDTQYF.

The rearrangement links TRBV7-3 to TRBJ2-2; a possible D gene is TRBD2 (6 bases). The V gene's germline CDR1 is SGHTA and CDR2 FQGTGA. There are 15 residues in the CDR3. V was trimmed by 5 bases and J by 4 bases, leaving 14 bases between them. CDR3 sequence reads: CASSPISGGTGELFF. For the CDR3, the DNA is TGTGCCAGCAGCCCTATTAGCGGTGGCACCGGGGAGCTGTTTTTT.

This chain links TRBV28 with TRBJ2-1; 11 nucleotides line up with TRBD2. V trimming: 7 bases; J trimming: 7 bases; junction bases outside the gene matches: 12. Per germline, CDR1 MDHEN and CDR2 SYDVKM. The CDR3 sequence is 16 residues long. CDR3: CASNAPTSGRGNEQFF. The CDR3 DNA is TGTGCCAGCAACGCCCCCACTAGCGGGAGAGGAAATGAGCAGTTCTTC.

The chain carries TRBV30 and TRBJ2-7; perhaps TRBD1 as D (7 bases). This CDR3 has 14 residues. Trimming took off 4 bases at V and 1 base at J, with 14 bases between the two ends. Germline CDR1 is GTSNPN and CDR2 is SVGIG (reference sequence). CDR3 amino acids: CAWTLAGGSYEQYF. DNA of the CDR3: TGTGCCTGGACTTTGGCAGGGGGGTCCTACGAGCAGTACTTC.

The chain carries TRBV15 and TRBJ1-2, with D perhaps matching TRBD1 (6 bases). Germline V gene data show CDR1 as LNHNV and CDR2 as YYDKDF (reference sequence). V shed 5 bases and J shed 3 bases, with 13 bases lying between them. The CDR3 has 14 residues. This CDR3 reads CATSHAGADYGYTF. The CDR3 DNA is TGTGCCACCAGCCACGCGGGGGCGGACTATGGCTACACCTTC.